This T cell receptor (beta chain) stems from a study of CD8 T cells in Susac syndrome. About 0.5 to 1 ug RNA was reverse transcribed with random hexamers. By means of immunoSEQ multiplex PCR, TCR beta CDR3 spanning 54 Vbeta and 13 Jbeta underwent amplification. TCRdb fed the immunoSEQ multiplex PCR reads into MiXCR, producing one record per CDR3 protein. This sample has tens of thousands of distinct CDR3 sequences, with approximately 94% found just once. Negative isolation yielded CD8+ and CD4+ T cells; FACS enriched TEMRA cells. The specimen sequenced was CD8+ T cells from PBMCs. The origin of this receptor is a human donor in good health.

The CDR3 sequence is CASSLVQGEINEQFF. The CDR3 DNA follows: TGTGCCAGCAGTTTGGTCCAAGGGGAAATCAATGAGCAGTTCTTC. The rearrangement links TRBV12-3 or TRBV12-4 to TRBJ2-1; possible D gene TRBD1, 5 bases. This CDR3 is 15 amino acids long. With 3 bases removed from V and 6 bases from J, the gap between germline ends came to 15 bases.